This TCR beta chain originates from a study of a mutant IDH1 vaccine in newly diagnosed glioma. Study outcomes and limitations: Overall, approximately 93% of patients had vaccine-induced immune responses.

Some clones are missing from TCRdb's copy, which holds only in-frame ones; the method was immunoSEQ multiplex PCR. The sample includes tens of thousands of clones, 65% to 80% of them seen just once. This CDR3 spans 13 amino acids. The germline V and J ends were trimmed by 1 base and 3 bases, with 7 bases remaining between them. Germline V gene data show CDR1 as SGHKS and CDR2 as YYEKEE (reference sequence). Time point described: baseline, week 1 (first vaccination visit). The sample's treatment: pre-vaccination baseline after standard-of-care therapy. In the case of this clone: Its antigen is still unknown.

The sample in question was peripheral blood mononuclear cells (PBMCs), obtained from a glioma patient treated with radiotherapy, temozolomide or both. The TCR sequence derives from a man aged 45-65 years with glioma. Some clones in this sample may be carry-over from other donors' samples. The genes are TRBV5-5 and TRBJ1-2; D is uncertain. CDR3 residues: CASSLTDYYGYTF. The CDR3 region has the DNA TGTGCCAGCAGCTTGACGGACTACTATGGCTACACCTTC.